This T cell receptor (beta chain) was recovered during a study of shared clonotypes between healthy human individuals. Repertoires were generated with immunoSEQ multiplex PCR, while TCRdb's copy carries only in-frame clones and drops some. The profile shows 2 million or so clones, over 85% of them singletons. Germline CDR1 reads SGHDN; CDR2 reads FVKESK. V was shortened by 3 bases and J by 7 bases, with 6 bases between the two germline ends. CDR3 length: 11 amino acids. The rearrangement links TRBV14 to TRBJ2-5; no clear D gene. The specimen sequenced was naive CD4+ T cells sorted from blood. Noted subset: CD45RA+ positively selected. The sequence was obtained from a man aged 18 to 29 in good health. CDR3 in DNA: TGTGCCAGCAGCCAGGGCATGACCCAGTACTTC. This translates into CASSQGMTQYF.